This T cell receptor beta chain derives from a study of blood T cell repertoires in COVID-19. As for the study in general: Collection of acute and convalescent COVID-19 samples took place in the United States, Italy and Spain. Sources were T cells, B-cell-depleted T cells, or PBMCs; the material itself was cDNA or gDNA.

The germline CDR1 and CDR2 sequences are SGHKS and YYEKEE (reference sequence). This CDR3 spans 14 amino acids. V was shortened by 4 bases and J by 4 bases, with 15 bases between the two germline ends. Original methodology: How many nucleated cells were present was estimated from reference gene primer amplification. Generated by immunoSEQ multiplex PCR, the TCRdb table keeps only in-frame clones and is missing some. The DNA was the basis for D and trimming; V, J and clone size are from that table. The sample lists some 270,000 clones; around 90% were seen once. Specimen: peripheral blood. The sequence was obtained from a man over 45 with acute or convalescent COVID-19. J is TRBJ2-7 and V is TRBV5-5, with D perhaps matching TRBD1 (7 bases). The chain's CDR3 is CASSQGGIRYEQYF. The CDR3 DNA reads TGTGCCAGCAGCCAGGGGGGTATCCGGTACGAGCAGTACTTC. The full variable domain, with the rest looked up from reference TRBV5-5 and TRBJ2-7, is DAGVTQSPTHLIKTRGQQVTLRCSPISGHKSVSWYQQVLGQGPQFIFQYYEKEERGRGNFPDRFSARQFPNYSSELNVNALLLGDSALYLCASSQGGIRYEQYFGPGTRLTVT.